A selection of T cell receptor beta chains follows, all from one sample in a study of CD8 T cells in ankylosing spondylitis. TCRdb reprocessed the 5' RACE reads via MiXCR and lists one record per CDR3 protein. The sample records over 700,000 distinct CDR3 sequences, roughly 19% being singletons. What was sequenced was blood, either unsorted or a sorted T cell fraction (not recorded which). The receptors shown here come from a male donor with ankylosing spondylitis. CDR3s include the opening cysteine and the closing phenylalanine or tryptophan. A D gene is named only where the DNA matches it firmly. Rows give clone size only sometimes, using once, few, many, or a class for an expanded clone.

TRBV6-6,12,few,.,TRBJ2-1,TGTGCCAGCAGTTCAAGGGTGAATGAGCAGTTCTTC,CASSSRVNEQFF
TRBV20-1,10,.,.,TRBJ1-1,TGCAGTGCAAGGACAGACGAAGCTTTCTTT,CSARTDEAFF
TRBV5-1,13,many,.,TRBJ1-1,TGCGCCAGCAGACCCCGGGGGCGGTCTGAAGCTTTCTTT,CASRPRGRSEAFF
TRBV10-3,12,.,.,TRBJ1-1,TGTGCCATCAGCGGGGGGGCACGAGAAGCTTTCTTT,CAISGGAREAFF
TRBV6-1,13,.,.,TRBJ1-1,TGTGCCAGCCTGGGACCCACGAACACTGAAGCTTTCTTT,CASLGPTNTEAFF
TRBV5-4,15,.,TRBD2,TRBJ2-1,TGTGCCAGCAGCTTGTGGGCGGGGGGGAGAGTCGAGCAGTTCTTC,CASSLWAGGRVEQFF
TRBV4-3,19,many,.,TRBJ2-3,TGCGCCAGCAGCCAAGATTCGCCTACCTCTGAGGGAGCCACAGATACGCAGTATTTT,CASSQDSPTSEGATDTQYF
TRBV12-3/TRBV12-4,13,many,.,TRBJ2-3,TGTGCCAGCAGTTACAGGAACACAGATACGCAGTATTTT,CASSYRNTDTQYF
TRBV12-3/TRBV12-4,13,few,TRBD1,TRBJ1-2,TGTGCCAGCAGGCCGACAGGGCTGTACGGCTACACCTTC,CASRPTGLYGYTF
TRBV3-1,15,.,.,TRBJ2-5,TGTGCCAGCAGCCAAGACTGGACTGCACAAGAGACCCAGTACTTC,CASSQDWTAQETQYF
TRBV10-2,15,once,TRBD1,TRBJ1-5,TGCGCCAGCAGAGTTGGGACAGATAGCAATCAGCCCCAGCATTTT,CASRVGTDSNQPQHF
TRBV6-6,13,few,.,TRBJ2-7,TGTGCCAGCTCTGGAGACAACTCCTACGAGCAGTACTTC,CASSGDNSYEQYF
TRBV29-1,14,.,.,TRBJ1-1,TGCAGCGTTCAACCTGGGGGTTCGAACACTGAAGCTTTCTTT,CSVQPGGSNTEAFF
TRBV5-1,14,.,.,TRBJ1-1,TGCGCCAGCAGCCAAGAACTGGGAAACACTGAAGCTTTCTTT,CASSQELGNTEAFF
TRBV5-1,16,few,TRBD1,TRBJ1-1,TGCGCCAGCAGCCCCCGGACAGGGGGCGGAGGCACTGAAGCTTTCTTT,CASSPRTGGGGTEAFF
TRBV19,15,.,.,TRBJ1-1,TGTGCCAGTAGTCTCACCACGGACATGAACACTGAAGCTTTCTTT,CASSLTTDMNTEAFF
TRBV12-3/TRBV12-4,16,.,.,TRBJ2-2,TGTGCCAGCAGTGCTTACAGGGGGGGCAACACCGGGGAGCTGTTTTTT,CASSAYRGGNTGELFF
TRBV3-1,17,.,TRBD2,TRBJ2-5,TGTGCCAGCAGCCAAGCCCCCCGGGGGGGGCCCCAAGAGACCCAGTACTTC,CASSQAPRGGPQETQYF
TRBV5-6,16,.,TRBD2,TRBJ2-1,TGTGCCAGCAGCCCAGCCGGGACTAGCGGGAGGGGTGAGCAGTTCTTC,CASSPAGTSGRGEQFF
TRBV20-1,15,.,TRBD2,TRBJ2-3,TGCAGTGCTCGAAAACCGGGACTAAACACAGATACGCAGTATTTT,CSARKPGLNTDTQYF
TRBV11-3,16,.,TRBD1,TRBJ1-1,TGTGCCAGCAGCTTAGCGGGACAGGGGGCGAACACTGAAGCTTTCTTT,CASSLAGQGANTEAFF
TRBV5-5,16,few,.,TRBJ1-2,TGTGCCAGCAGCTTGGATACCGGGCCTCGGAGAGGGGGCTACACCTTC,CASSLDTGPRRGGYTF
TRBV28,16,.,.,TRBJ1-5,TGTGCCAGCAGTTTAGAGAGGGGGTTGGTAGATCAGCCCCAGCATTTT,CASSLERGLVDQPQHF
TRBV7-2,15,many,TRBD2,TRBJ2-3,TGTGCCAGCAGTTCTAGCGGGAGCAGCACAGATACGCAGTATTTT,CASSSSGSSTDTQYF
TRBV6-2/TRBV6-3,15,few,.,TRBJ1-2,TGTGCCAGCAGTTACTCGAATCAGGGGCGGTATGGCTACACCTTC,CASSYSNQGRYGYTF
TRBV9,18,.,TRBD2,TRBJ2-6,TGTGCCAGCAGCGCGGGACTAGCGGGGGCCTCTGGGGCCAACGTCCTGACTTTC,CASSAGLAGASGANVLTF
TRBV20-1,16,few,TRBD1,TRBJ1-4,TGCAGTGCTAGAGATAGCTGGGACAGGGTGTCTGAAAAACTGTTTTTT,CSARDSWDRVSEKLFF
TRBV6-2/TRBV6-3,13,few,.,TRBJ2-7,TGTGCCAGCAGTTACGGAATAAACTACGAGCAGTACTTC,CASSYGINYEQYF
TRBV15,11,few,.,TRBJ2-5,TGTGCCACCAATTCCGGGGAGACCCAGTACTTC,CATNSGETQYF
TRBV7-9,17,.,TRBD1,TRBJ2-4,TGTGCCAGCAGCTTTCAAGGGGGCGCAGGAGCCAAAAACATTCAGTACTTC,CASSFQGGAGAKNIQYF
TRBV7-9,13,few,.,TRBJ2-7,TGTGCCAGCAGCTTAACGGACAATTACGAGCAGTACTTC,CASSLTDNYEQYF
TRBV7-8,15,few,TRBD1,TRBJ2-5,TGTGCCAGCAGCTGGACCGGGACAGGGGAAGAGACCCAGTACTTC,CASSWTGTGEETQYF
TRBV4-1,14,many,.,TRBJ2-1,TGCGCCAGCAGCCAAGTGGAGACAGACAATGAGCAGTTCTTC,CASSQVETDNEQFF
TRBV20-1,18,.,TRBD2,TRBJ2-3,TGCAGTGCTAGAGTTTCCCCCGGTGGGCGGGGGGCCACAGATACGCAGTATTTT,CSARVSPGGRGATDTQYF
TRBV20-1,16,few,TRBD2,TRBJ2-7,TGCAGTGCTAGAGACCCGACTAGCGGGAGTTACTACGAGCAGTACTTC,CSARDPTSGSYYEQYF
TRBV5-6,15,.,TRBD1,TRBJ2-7,TGTGCCAGCAGCTTGTTGGGACAGGGCCCCCTGGAGCAGTACTTC,CASSLLGQGPLEQYF
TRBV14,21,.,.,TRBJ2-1,TGTGCCAGCAGCTCTAACAAGGAGGGACACAAGCTCTCGAGCTCCTACAATGAGCAGTTCTTC,CASSSNKEGHKLSSSYNEQFF
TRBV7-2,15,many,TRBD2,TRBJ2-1,TGTGCCAGCAGCTTATATAGCGGGGGGAACAATGAGCAGTTCTTC,CASSLYSGGNNEQFF
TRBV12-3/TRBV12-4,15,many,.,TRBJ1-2,TGTGCCAGCAGTTTCGGTGGGGGCGCTAACTATGGCTACACCTTC,CASSFGGGANYGYTF
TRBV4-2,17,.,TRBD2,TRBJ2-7,TGTGCCACCTCCCGATCGACTAGCGGGGTGAGCTCCTACGAGCAGTACTTC,CATSRSTSGVSSYEQYF